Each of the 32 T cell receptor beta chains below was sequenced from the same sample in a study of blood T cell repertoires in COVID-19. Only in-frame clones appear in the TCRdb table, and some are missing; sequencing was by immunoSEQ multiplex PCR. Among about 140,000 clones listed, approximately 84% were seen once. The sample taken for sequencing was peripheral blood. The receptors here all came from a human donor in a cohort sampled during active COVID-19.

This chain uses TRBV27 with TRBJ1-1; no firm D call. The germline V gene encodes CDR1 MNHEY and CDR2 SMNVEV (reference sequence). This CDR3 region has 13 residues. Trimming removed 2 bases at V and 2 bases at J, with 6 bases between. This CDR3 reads CASSLQENTEAFF. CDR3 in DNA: TGTGCCAGCAGTTTACAGGAAAACACTGAAGCTTTCTTT.

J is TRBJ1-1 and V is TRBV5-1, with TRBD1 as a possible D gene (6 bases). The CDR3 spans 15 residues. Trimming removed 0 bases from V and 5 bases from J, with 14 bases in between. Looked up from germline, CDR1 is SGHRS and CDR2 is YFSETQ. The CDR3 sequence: CASSLAAGEWTEAFF. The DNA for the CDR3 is TGCGCCAGCAGCTTGGCTGCAGGGGAATGGACTGAAGCTTTCTTT.

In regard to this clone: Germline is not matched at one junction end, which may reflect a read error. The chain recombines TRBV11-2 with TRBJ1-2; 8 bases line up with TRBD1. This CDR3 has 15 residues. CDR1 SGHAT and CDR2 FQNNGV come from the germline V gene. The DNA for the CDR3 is TGTGCCAGCAGCTTAGATCCCGTGACAGGGGTAGTTCGGCACTTC. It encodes CASSLDPVTGVVRHF. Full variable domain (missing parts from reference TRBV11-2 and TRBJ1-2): EAGVAQSPRYKIIEKRQSVAFWCNPISGHATLYWYQQILGQGPKLLIQFQNNGVVDDSQLPKDRFSAERLKGVDSTLKIQPAKLEDSAVYLCASSLDPVTGVVRHFGSGTRLTVV.

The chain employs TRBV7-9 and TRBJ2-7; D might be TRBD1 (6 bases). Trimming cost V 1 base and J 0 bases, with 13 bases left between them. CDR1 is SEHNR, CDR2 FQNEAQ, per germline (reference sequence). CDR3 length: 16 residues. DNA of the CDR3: TGTGCCAGCAGCTTAGTAGGTCGGGACAACTCCTACGAGCAGTACTTC. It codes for CASSLVGRDNSYEQYF.

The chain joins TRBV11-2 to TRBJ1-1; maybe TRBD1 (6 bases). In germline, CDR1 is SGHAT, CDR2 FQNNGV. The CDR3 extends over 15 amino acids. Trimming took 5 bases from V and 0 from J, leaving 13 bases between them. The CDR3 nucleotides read TGTGCCAGCAGCCCTCGGACAGCTTTGAACACTGAAGCTTTCTTT. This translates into CASSPRTALNTEAFF.

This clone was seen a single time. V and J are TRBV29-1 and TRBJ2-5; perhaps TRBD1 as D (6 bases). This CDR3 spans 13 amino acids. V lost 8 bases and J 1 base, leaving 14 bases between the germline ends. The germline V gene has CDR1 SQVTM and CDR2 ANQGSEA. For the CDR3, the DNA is TGCAGCTTTGGTCAGGACAGCCAAGAGACCCAGTACTTC. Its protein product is CSFGQDSQETQYF.

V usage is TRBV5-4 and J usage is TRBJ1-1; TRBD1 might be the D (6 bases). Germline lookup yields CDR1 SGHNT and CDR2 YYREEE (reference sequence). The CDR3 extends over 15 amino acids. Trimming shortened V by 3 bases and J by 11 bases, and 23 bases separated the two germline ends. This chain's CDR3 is CASSSRDTNLGGAFF. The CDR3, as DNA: TGTGCCAGCAGCTCCCGGGACACAAACCTGGGTGGGGCTTTCTTT.

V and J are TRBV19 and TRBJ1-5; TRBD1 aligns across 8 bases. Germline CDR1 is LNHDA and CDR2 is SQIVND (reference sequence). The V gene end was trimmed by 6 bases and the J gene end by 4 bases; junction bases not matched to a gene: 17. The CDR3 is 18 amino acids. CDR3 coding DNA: TGTGCCAGTAGACCTCTGACAGGGGCGCCTCTGGGAAATCAGCCCCAGCATTTT. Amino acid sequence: CASRPLTGAPLGNQPQHF.

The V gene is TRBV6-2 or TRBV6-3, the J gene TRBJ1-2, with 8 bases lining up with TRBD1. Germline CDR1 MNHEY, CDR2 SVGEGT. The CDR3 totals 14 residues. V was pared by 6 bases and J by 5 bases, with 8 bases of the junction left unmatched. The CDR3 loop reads CASSRGTGGYGYTF. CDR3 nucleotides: TGTGCCAGCAGCCGCGGGACAGGAGGGTATGGCTACACCTTC.

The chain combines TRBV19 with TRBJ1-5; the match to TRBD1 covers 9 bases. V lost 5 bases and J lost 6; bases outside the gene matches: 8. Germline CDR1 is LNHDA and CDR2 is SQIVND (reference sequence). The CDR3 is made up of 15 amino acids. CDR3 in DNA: TGTGCCAGTAGTCCCCGGGACAGGGTTTTTCAGCCCCAGCATTTT. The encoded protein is CASSPRDRVFQPQHF.

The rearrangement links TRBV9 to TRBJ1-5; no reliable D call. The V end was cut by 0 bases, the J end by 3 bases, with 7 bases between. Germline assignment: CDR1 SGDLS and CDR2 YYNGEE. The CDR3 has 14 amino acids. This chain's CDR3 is CASSVDPFNQPQHF. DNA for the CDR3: TGTGCCAGCAGCGTAGATCCGTTCAATCAGCCCCAGCATTTT.

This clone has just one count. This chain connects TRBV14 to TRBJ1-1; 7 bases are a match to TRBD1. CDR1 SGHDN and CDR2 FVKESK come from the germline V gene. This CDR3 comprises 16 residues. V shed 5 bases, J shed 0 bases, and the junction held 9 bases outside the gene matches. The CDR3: CASSNNRGLMNTEAFF. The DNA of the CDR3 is TGTGCCAGCAGCAACAACAGGGGCCTCATGAACACTGAAGCTTTCTTT.

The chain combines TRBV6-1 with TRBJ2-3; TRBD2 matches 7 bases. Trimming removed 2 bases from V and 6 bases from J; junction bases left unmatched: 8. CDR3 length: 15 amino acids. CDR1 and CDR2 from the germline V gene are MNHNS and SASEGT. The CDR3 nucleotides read TGTGCCAGCAGTGAAAGGGGAGGGTGGGGGGATACGCAGTATTTT. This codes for CASSERGGWGDTQYF.

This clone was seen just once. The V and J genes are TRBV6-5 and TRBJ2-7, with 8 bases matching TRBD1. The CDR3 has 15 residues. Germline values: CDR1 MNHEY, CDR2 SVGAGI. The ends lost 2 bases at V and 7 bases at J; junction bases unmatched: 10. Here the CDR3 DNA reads TGTGCCAGCAGTTACGGGGGGCAGGGGGCTCGTGAGCAGTACTTC. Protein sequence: CASSYGGQGAREQYF.

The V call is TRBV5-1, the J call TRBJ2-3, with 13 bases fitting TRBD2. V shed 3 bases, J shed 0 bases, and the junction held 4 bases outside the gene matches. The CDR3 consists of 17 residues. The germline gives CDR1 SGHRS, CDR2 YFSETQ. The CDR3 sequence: CASSWAGLAGSTDTQYF. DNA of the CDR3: TGCGCCAGCAGCTGGGCGGGACTAGCGGGGAGCACAGATACGCAGTATTTT.

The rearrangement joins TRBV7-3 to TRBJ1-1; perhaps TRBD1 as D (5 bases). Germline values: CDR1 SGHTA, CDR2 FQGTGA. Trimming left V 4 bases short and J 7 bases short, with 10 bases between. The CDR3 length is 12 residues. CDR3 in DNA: TGTGCCAGCAGCTCCGGTAGGGGTGAAGCTTTCTTT. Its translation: CASSSGRGEAFF.

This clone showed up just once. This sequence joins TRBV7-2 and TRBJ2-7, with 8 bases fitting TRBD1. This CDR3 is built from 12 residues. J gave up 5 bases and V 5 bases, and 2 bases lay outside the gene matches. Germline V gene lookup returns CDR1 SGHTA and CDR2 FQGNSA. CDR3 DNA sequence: TGTGCCAGCAGCCGACAGGGGAACGAGCAGTACTTC. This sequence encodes CASSRQGNEQYF.

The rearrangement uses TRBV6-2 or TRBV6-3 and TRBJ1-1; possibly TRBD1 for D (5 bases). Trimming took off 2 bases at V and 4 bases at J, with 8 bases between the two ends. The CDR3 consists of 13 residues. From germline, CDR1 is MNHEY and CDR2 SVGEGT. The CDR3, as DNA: TGTGCCAGCAGTTACCAGGGAGGCACTGAAGCTTTCTTT. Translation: CASSYQGGTEAFF.

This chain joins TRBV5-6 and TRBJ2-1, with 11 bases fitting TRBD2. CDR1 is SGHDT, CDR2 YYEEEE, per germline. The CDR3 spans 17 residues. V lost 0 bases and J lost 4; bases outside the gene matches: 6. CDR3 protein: CASSLELAGGLYNEQFF. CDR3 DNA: TGTGCCAGCAGCTTGGAGCTAGCGGGGGGCTTATACAATGAGCAGTTCTTC.

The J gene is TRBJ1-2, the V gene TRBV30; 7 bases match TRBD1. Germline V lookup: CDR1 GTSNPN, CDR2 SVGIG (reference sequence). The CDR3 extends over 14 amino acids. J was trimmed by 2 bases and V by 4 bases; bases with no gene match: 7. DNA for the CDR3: TGTGCCTGGAAGTGGGCAGGGGGGAACTATGGCTACACCTTC. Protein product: CAWKWAGGNYGYTF.

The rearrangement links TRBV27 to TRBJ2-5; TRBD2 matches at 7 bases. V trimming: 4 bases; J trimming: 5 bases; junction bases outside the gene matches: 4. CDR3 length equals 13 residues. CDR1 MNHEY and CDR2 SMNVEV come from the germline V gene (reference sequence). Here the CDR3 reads CASSWREGETQYF. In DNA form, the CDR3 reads TGTGCCAGCAGTTGGAGGGAGGGGGAGACCCAGTACTTC.

The CDR3, as DNA: TGTGCCAGCAGCCGGCTAGGAAGGGGGGGAAACACCGGGGAGCTGTTTTTT. This translates into CASSRLGRGGNTGELFF. The V and J genes are TRBV6-2 or TRBV6-3 and TRBJ2-2; possibly TRBD2 for D (7 bases). The V end was cut by 6 bases, the J end by 2 bases, with 19 bases between. CDR1 is MNHEY, CDR2 SVGEGT, per germline. This CDR3 spans 17 amino acids.

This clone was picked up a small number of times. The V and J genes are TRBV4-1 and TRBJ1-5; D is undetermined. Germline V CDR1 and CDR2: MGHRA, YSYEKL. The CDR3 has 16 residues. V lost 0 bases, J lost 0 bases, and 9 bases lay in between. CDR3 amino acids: CASSQEAAYSNQPQHF. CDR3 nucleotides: TGCGCCAGCAGCCAAGAGGCGGCCTATAGCAATCAGCCCCAGCATTTT.

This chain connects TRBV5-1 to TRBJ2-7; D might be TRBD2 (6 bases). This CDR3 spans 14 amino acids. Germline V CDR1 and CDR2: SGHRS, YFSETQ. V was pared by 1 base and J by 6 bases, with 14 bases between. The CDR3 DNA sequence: TGCGCCAGCAGCTTGCCTGGGACTTCGCTCGAGCAGTACTTC. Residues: CASSLPGTSLEQYF.

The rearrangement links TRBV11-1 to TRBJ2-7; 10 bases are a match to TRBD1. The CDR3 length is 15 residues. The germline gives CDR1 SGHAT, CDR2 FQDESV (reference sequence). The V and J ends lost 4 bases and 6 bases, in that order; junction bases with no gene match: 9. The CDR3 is CASSSYRDRGLEQYF. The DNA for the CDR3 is TGTGCCAGCAGCTCCTACCGGGACAGGGGTCTCGAGCAGTACTTC.

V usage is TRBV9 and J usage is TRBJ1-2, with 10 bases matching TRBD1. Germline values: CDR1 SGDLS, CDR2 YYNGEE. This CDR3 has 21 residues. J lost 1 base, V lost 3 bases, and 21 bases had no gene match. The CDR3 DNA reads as TGTGCCAGCAGCGCAGGCCTTGGGGACAGGGGCGTCAATTCTAATAACTATGGCTACACCTTC. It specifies CASSAGLGDRGVNSNNYGYTF.

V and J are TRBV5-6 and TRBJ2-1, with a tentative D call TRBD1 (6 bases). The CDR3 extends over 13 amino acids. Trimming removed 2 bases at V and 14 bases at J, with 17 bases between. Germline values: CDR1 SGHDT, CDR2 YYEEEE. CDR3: CASSFRTERVEFF. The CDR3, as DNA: TGTGCCAGCAGCTTTCGGACAGAAAGGGTGGAGTTCTTC.

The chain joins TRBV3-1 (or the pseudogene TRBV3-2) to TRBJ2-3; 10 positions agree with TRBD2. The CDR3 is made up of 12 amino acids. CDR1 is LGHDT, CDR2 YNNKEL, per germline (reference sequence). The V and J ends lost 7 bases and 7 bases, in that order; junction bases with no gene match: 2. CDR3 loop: CASNSGRYTQYF. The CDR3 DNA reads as TGTGCCAGCAATAGCGGGAGGTATACGCAGTATTTT.

The CDR3 sequence is CASSLVLGQGRGYTF. CDR3 in DNA: TGTGCCAGCAGCTTGGTTTTGGGACAGGGTCGAGGCTACACCTTC. The rearrangement joins TRBV5-4 to TRBJ1-2, with TRBD1 identical over 9 bases. The CDR3 has 15 residues. The ends lost 0 bases at V and 8 bases at J; junction bases unmatched: 8. CDR1 is SGHNT, CDR2 YYREEE, per germline (reference sequence).

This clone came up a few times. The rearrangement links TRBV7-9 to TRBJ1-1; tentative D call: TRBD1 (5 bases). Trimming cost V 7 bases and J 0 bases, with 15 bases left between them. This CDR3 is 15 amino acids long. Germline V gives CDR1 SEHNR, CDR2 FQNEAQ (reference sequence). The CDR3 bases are TGTGCCAGCACCGCCGAACAGGTGCTGAACACTGAAGCTTTCTTT. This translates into CASTAEQVLNTEAFF.

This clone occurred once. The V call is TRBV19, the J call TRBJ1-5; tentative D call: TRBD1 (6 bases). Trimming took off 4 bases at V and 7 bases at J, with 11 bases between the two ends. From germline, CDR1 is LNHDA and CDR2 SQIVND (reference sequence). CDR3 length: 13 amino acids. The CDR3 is CASSTGVTQPQHF. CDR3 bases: TGTGCCAGTAGTACAGGGGTTACGCAGCCCCAGCATTTT.

DNA for the CDR3: TGTGCCAGCTCACTCGGACAGGGACTTGCTGAAGCTTTCTTT. This encodes CASSLGQGLAEAFF. The chain carries TRBV18 and TRBJ1-1, with TRBD1 matching 8 bases. V lost 4 bases to trimming and J lost 6 bases; unmatched junction nucleotides: 7. The CDR3 contains 14 residues. Germline loops: CDR1 KGHSH, CDR2 LQKENI.